This T cell receptor (beta chain) is from a study of T cells in Graves' hyperthyroidism and ophthalmopathy. This clonotype was counted a single time. Its antigen is unknown. General study results and limits: In validation, the model predicted ophthalmopathy. These predictions came a median about 6.5 months before onset. Blood also carried most thyroid clonotypes expanded above 0.001.

The TCR beta CDR3 regions underwent amplification using RNA transcripts as the source. HTBI primers drove first-round RT-PCR of the TCR CDR3. MiXCR, applied by TCRdb to the multiplex PCR reads, yields one record per CDR3 protein. Of roughly 500,000 distinct CDR3 sequences in the sample, 35% to 50% are singletons; the top ten hold about 40%. Trimming removed 4 bases at V and 1 base at J, with 11 bases between. Germline loops: CDR1 SGHTA, CDR2 FQGNSA. The CDR3 totals 14 residues. The rearrangement links TRBV7-2 to TRBJ2-7; tentatively, D is TRBD1 (6 bases). The sample consisted of peripheral blood or thyroid tissue (not recorded which). The sequence was obtained from an adult woman with Graves' disease, either hyperthyroidism or ophthalmopathy (not recorded which). CDR3 sequence reads: CASSSNRVSYEQYF. The DNA for the CDR3 is TGTGCCAGCAGCTCTAACAGGGTGTCCTACGAGCAGTACTTC.